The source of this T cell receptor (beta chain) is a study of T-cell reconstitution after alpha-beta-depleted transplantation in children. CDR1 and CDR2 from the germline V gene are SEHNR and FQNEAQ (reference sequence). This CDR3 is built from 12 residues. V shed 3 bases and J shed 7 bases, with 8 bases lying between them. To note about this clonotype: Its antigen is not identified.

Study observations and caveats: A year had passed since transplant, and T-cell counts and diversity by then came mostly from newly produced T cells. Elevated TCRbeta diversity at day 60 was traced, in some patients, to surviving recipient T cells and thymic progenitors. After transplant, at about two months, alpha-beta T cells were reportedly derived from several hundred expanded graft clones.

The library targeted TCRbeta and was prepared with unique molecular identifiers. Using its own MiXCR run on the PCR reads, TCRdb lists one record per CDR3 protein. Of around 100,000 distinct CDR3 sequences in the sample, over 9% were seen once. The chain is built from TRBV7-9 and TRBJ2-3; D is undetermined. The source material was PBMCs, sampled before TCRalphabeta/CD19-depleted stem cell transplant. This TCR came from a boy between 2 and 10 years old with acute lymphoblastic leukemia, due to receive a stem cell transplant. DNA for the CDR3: TGTGCCAGCAGCTTTGCCCAGCATACGCAGTATTTT. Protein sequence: CASSFAQHTQYF. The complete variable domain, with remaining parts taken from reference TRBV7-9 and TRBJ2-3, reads DTGVSQNPRHKITKRGQNVTFRCDPISEHNRLYWYRQTLGQGPEFLTYFQNEAQLEKSRLLSDRFSAERPKGSFSTLEIQRTEQGDSAMYLCASSFAQHTQYFGPGTRLTVL.